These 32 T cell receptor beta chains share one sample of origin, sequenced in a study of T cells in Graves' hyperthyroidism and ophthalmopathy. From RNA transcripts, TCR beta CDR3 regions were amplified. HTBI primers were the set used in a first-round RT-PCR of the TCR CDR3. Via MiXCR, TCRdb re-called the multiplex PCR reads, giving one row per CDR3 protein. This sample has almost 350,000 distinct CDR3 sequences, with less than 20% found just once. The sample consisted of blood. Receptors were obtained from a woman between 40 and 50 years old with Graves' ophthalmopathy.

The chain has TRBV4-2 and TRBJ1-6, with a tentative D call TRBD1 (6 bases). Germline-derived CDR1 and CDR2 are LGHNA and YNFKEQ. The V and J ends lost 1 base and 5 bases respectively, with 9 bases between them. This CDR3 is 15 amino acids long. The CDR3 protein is CASSQAEGDNSPLHF. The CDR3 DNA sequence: TGTGCCAGCAGCCAAGCCGAGGGGGATAATTCACCCCTCCACTTT.

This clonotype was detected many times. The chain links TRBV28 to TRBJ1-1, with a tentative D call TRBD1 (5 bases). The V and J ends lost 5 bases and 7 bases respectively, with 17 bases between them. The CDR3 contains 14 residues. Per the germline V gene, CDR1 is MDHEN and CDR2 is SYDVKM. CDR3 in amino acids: CASSARAEYGEAFF. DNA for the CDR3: TGTGCCAGCAGTGCCAGGGCGGAGTACGGTGAAGCTTTCTTT.

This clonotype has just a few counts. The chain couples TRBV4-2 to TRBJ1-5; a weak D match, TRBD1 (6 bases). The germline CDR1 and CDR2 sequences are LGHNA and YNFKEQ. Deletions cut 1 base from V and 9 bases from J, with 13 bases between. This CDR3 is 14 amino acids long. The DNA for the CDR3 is TGTGCCAGCAGCCAAGTATTGGGGGCGGTGCCCCAGCATTTT. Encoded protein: CASSQVLGAVPQHF.

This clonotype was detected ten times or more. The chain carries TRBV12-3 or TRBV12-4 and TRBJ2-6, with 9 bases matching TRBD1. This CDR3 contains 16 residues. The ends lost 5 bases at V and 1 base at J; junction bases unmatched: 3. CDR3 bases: TGTGCCAGCAGTCCCGGGACAGGGTCTGGGGCCAACGTCCTGACTTTC. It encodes CASSPGTGSGANVLTF.

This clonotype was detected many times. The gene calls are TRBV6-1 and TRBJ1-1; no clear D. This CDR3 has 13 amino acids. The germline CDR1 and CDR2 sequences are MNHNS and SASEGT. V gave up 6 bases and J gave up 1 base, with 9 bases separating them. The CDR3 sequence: CASSTKGNTEAFF. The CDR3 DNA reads TGTGCCAGCAGCACAAAAGGGAACACTGAAGCTTTCTTT.

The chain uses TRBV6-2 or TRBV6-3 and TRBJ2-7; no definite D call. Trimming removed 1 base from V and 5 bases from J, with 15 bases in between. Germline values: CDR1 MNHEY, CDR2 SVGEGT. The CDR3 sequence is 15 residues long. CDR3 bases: TGTGCCAGCAGTTACTATCGGCAGCGAAGTGACGAGCAGTACTTC. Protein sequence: CASSYYRQRSDEQYF.

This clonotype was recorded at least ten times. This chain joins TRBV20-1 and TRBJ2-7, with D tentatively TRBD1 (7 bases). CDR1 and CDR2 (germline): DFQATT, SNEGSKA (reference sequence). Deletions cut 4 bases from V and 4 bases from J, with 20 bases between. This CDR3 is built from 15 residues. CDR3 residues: CSAKTGREEGYEQYF. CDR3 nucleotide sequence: TGCAGTGCTAAGACAGGGCGAGAGGAGGGTTACGAGCAGTACTTC.

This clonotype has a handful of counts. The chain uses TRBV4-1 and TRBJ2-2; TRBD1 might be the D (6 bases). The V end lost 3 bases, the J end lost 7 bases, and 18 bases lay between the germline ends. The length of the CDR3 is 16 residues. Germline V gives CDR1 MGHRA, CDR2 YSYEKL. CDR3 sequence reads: CASSQVTQGSGGELFF. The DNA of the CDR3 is TGCGCCAGCAGCCAGGTAACACAGGGTTCAGGCGGGGAGCTGTTTTTT.

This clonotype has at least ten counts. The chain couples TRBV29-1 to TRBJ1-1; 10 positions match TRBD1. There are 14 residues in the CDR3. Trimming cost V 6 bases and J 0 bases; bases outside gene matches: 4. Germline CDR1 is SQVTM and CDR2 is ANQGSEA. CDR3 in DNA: TGCAGCGTGAGACAGGGGGCGCTGAACACTGAAGCTTTCTTT. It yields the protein CSVRQGALNTEAFF.

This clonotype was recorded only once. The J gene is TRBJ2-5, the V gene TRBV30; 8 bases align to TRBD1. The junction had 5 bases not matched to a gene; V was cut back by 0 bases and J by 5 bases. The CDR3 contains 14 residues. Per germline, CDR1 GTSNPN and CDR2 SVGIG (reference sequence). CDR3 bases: TGTGCCTGGAGTGTTCAGGGGGCGCAGGAGACCCAGTACTTC. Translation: CAWSVQGAQETQYF.

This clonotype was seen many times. The CDR3 region is CASSSISGGLSGNTIYF. In DNA, the CDR3 is TGTGCCAGCAGCTCCATTTCCGGCGGCCTCTCTGGAAACACCATATATTTT. The chain uses TRBV5-4 and TRBJ1-3, with unresolved D. The CDR3 is 17 residues long. The germline V gene encodes CDR1 SGHNT and CDR2 YYREEE (reference sequence). Trimming removed 3 bases at V and 0 bases at J, with 16 bases between.

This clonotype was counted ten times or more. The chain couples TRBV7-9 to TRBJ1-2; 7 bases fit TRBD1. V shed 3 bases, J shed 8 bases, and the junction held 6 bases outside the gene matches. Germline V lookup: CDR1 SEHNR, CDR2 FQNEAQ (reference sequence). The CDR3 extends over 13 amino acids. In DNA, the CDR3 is TGTGCCAGCAGCTTCGGACAGGCGGCGGGCTACACCTTC. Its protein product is CASSFGQAAGYTF.

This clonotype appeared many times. CDR3 sequence reads: CASSLTNYGYTF. The CDR3 coding sequence is TGTGCCAGCAGTCTGACTAACTATGGCTACACCTTC. The chain combines TRBV6-5 with TRBJ1-2; D unclear. Trimming took 5 bases from V and 0 from J, leaving 4 bases between them. The CDR3 consists of 12 residues. In germline, CDR1 is MNHEY, CDR2 SVGAGI.

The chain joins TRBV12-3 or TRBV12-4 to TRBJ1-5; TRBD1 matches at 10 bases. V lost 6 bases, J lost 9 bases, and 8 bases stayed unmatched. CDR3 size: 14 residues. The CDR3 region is CASSLGTGVSPQHF. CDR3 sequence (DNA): TGTGCCAGCAGCCTTGGGACAGGGGTTTCGCCCCAGCATTTT.

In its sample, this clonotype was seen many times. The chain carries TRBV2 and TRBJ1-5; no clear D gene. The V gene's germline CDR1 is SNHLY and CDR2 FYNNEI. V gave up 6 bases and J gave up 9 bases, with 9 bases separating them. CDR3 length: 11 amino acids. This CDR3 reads CASRWGWPQHF. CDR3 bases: TGTGCCAGCAGGTGGGGATGGCCCCAGCATTTT.

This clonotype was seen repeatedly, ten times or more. The CDR3 nucleotides read TGCAGCGTGACGGTTTCCTACGAGCAGTACTTC. Encoded protein: CSVTVSYEQYF. The chain links TRBV29-1 to TRBJ2-7; no reliable D call. Germline CDR1 is SQVTM and CDR2 is ANQGSEA. The CDR3 totals 11 residues. The V end was cut by 6 bases, the J end by 1 base, with 7 bases between.

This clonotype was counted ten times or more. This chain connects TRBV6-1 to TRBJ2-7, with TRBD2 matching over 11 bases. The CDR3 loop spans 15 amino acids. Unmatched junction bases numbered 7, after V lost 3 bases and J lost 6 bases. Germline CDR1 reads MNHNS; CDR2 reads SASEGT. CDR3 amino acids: CASSDRLAGWSEQYF. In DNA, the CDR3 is TGTGCCAGCAGTGACCGACTAGCGGGATGGAGCGAGCAGTACTTC.

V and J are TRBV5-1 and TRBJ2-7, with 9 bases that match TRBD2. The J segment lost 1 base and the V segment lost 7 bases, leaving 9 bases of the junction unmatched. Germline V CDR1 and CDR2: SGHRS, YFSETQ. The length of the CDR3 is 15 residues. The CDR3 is CASAPLAGRSYEQYV. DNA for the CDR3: TGCGCCAGCGCTCCCCTAGCGGGACGTTCCTACGAGCAGTACGTC.

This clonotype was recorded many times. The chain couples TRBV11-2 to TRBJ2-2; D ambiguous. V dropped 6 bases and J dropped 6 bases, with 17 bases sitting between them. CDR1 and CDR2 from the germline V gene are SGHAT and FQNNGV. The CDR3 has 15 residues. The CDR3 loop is CASRVPNRASGELFF. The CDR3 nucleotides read TGTGCCAGCAGGGTCCCCAACCGGGCCTCCGGGGAGCTGTTTTTT.

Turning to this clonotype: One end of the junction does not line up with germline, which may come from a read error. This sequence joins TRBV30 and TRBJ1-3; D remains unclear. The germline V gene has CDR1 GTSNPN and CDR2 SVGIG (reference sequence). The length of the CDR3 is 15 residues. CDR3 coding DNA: TGTGCCCGGAGTTCCGGGAGTTCCTCTGGAAACACCATATACTTT. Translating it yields CARSSGSSSGNTIYF.

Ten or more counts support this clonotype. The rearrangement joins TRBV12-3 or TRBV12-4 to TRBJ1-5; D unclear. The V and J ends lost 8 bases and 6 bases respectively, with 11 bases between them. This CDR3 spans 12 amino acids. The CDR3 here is CASSPTGQPQHF. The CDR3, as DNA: TGTGCCAGCTCCCCCACGGGTCAGCCCCAGCATTTT.

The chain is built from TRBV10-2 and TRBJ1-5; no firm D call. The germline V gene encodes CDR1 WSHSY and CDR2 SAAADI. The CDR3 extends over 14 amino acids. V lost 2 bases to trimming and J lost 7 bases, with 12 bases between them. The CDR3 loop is CASSEVREDQPQHF. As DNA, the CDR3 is TGCGCCAGCAGTGAGGTACGGGAAGACCAGCCCCAGCATTTT.

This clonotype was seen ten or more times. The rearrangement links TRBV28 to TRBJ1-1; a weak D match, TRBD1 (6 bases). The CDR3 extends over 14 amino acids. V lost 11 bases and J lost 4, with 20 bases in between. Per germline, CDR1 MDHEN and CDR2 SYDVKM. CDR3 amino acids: CAGAQGTSSTEAFF. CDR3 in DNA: TGTGCCGGCGCGCAGGGGACTTCTTCCACTGAAGCTTTCTTT.

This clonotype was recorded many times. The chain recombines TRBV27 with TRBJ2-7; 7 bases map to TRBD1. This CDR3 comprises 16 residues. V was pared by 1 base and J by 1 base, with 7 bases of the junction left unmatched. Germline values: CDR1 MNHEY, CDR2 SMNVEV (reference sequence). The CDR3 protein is CASSLLGKGQSYEQYF. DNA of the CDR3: TGTGCCAGCAGTTTATTGGGCAAGGGACAGTCCTACGAGCAGTACTTC.

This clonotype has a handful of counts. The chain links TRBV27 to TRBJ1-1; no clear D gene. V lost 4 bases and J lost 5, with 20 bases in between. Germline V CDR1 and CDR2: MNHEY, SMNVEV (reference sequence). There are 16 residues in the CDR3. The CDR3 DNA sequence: TGTGCCAGCAGTTCCAATTCCTTGGGAGGGAGAACTGAAGCTTTCTTT. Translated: CASSSNSLGGRTEAFF.

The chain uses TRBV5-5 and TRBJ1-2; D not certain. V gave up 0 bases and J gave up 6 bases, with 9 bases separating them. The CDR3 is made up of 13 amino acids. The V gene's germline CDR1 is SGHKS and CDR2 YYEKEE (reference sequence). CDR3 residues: CASSLVRFNGYTF. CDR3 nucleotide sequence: TGTGCCAGCAGCTTGGTCAGGTTTAATGGCTACACCTTC.

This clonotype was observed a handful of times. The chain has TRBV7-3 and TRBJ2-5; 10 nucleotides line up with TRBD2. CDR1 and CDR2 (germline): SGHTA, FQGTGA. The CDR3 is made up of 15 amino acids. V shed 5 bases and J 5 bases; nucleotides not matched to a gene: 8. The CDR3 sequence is CASSPQGLAIETQYF. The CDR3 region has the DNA TGTGCCAGCAGCCCACAGGGACTAGCGATTGAGACCCAGTACTTC.

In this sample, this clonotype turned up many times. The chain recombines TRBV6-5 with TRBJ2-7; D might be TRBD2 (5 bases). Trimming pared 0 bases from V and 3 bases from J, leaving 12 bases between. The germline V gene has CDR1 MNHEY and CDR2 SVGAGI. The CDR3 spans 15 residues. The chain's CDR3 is CASSYSLGLNYEQYF. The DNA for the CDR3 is TGTGCCAGCAGTTACTCACTAGGATTAAACTACGAGCAGTACTTC.

The CDR3 sequence: CADHPGQGRIDGYTF. CDR3 coding DNA: TGTGCCGACCATCCGGGACAGGGGAGGATCGATGGCTACACCTTC. The chain couples TRBV10-3 to TRBJ1-2, with TRBD1 matching over 10 bases. From germline, CDR1 is ENHRY and CDR2 SYGVKD. The V and J ends lost 11 bases and 6 bases, in that order; junction bases with no gene match: 15. This CDR3 has 15 residues.

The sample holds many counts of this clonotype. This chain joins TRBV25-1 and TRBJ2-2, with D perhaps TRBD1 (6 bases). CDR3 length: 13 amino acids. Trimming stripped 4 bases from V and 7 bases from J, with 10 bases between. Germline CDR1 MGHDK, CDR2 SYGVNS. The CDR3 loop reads CASSVQGIGELFF. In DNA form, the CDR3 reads TGTGCCAGCAGTGTGCAGGGGATCGGGGAGCTGTTTTTT. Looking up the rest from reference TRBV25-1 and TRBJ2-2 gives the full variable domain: EADIYQTPRYLVIGTGKKITLECSQTMGHDKMYWYQQDPGMELHLIHYSYGVNSTEKGDLSSESTVSRIRTEHFPLTLESARPSHTSQYLCASSVQGIGELFFGEGSRLTVL.

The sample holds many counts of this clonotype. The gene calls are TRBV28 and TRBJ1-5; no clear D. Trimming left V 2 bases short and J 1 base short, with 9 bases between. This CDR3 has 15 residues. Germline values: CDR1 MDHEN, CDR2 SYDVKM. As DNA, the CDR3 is TGTGCCAGCAGTTTAAACCGGGCGAGCAATCAGCCCCAGCATTTT. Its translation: CASSLNRASNQPQHF.

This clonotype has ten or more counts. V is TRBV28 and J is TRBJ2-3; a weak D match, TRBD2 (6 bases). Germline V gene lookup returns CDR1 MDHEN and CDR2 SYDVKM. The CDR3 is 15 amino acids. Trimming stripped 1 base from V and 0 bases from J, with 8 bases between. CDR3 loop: CASSLLGLSTDTQYF. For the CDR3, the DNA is TGTGCCAGCAGTTTATTGGGACTTAGCACAGATACGCAGTATTTT.